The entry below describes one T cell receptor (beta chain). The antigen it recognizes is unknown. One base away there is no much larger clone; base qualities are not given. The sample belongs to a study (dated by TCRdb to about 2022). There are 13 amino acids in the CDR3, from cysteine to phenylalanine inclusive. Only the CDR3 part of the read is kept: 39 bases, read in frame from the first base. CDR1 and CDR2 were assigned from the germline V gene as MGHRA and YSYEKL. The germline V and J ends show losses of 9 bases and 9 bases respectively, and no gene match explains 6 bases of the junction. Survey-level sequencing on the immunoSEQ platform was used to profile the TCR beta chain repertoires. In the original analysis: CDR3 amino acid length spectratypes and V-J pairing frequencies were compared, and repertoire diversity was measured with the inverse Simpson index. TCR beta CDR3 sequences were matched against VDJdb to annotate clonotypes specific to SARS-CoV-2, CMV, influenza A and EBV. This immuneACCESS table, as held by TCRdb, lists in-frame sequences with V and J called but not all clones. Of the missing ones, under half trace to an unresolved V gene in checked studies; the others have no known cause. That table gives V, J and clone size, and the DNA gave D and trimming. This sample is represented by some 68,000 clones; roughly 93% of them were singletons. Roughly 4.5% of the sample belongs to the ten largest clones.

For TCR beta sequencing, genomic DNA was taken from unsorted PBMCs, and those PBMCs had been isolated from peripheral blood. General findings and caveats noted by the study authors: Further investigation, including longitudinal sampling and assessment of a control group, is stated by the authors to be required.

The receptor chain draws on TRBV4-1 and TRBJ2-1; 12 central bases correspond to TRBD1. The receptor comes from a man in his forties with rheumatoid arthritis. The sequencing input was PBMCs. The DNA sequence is TGCGCCAGTATTGGGACAGGGGGCCGTGAGCAGTTCTTC. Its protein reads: CASIGTGGREQFF.